The entry below gives a single T cell receptor (beta chain) sequence along with its context. The target antigen is unknown. The data originate from a study of B cell selection in AIRE deficiency. The CDR3 runs to 16 residues. V lost 2 bases, J lost 0 bases, and 14 bases lay in between. The germline CDR1 and CDR2 sequences are ENHRY and SYGVKD. TCRdb's copy holds only in-frame clones and misses some; the assay was immunoSEQ multiplex PCR. The repertoire holds tens of thousands of clones, with around 97% as singletons. The sorted conventional CD4 T cells were gated as CD4+CD127+. Findings and limits, study-wide: Shared Treg sequences had shorter CDR3s, biased toward rearrangements with few non-templated insertions. In TCRBV usage, CDR3 length and diversity, patient Tconv and Treg cells matched healthy donors. Healthy donors alone shared about a third of several thousand Treg sequences; patients alone roughly 10%.

The chain has TRBV10-3 and TRBJ2-7, with D possibly called TRBD1 or TRBD2 (6 bases each). Sequencing was performed on conventional CD4+ T cells sorted from PBMCs. The sequence came from a human donor with AIRE deficiency. The CDR3 DNA follows: TGTGCCATCAGTGAGGGAGGGGGGAAGAGCTCCTACGAGCAGTACTTC. Its translation: CAISEGGGKSSYEQYF.